This T cell receptor beta chain is from a study of cytomegalovirus exposure and HLA in healthy donors. Whole-study findings and limits: Relative to the approximately 700-donor mean, N-insertions were reportedly fewer in an Asian-associated ancestry cluster in a later analysis.

The PCR was carried out with 60 Vbeta primers and 13 Jbeta primers. Only in-frame clones appear in the TCRdb table, and some are missing; sequencing was by immunoSEQ multiplex PCR. The sample includes roughly 100,000 clones, about 85% of them seen just once. With respect to this clone: Its antigen remains unidentified.

Looked up from germline, CDR1 is SGHRS and CDR2 is YFSETQ. The CDR3 extends over 15 amino acids. Trimming cost V 0 bases and J 9 bases; bases outside gene matches: 3. The TCR was taken from a female donor in good health and CMV-seropositive. Material: PBMCs. V gene TRBV5-1 combines with J gene TRBJ2-1; TRBD2 aligns across 13 bases. This CDR3 is CASSLGTSGGSEQFF. CDR3 coding DNA: TGCGCCAGCAGCTTGGGGACTAGCGGGGGAAGTGAGCAGTTCTTC. The complete variable domain, with remaining parts taken from reference TRBV5-1 and TRBJ2-1, reads KAGVTQTPRYLIKTRGQQVTLSCSPISGHRSVSWYQQTPGQGLQFLFEYFSETQRNKGNFPGRFSGRQFSNSRSEMNVSTLELGDSALYLCASSLGTSGGSEQFFGPGTRLTVL.